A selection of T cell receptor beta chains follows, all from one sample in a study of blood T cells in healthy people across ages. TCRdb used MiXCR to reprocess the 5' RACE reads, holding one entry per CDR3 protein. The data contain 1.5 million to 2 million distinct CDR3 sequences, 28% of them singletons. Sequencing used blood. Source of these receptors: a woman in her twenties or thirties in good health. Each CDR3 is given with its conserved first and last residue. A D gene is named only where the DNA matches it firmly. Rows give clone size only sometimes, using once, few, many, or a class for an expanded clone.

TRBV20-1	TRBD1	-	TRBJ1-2	TGCAGTGCTATCCCGGACAGGGTTTCCTATGGCTACACCTTC	CSAIPDRVSYGYTF
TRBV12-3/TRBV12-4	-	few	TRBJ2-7	TGTGCCAGCAGTTTTTTCTCGACCTACGAGCAGTACTTC	CASSFFSTYEQYF
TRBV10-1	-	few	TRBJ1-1	TGCGCCAGCAGTGACCAGAACACTGAAGCTTTCTTT	CASSDQNTEAFF
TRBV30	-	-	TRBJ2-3	TGTGCCTGGAGTGGGCCGGGAACAGATACGCAGTATTTT	CAWSGPGTDTQYF
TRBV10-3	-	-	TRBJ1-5	TGTGCCATCAGGGTGGAAGGGAATCAGCCCCAGCATTTT	CAIRVEGNQPQHF
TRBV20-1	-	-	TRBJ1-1	TGCAGTGCTTCCCGTGAGAGAATGAACACTGAAGCTTTCTTT	CSASRERMNTEAFF
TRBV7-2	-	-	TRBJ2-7	TGTGCCAGCAGCCATCGGGCTGAATCGGCCTACGAGCAGTACTTC	CASSHRAESAYEQYF
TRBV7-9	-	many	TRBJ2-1	TGTGCCAGCAGCTTACCATGGCCGGATGAGCAGTTCTTC	CASSLPWPDEQFF
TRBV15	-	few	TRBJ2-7	TGTGCCACCAGCAGAGATTCAGGGTTTGAGCAGTACTTC	CATSRDSGFEQYF
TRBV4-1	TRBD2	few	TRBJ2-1	TGCGCCAGCAGCCGAGCGCCCCCCCGTAGCGGGGCCGGGGATGAGCAGTTCTTC	CASSRAPPRSGAGDEQFF
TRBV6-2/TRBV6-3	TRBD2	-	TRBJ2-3	TGTGCCAGCAGTACCCGGACTAGCGACGTAGATACGCAGTATTTT	CASSTRTSDVDTQYF
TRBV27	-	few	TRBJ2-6	TGTGCCAGCAGCTCCCGCGGACAGATCATAATCTCTGGGGCCAACGTCCTGACTTTC	CASSSRGQIIISGANVLTF
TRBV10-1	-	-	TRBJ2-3	TGCGCCAGCAGTGAGTCGAGAGGGGCAGATACGCAGTATTTT	CASSESRGADTQYF
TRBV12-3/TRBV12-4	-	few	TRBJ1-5	TGTGCCAGCAGTTTCGGGGTTTTGAGTAGTCAGCCCCAGCATTTT	CASSFGVLSSQPQHF
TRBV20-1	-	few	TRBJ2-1	TGCAGTGCTAGATCTGCTGAGCAGTTCTTC	CSARSAEQFF
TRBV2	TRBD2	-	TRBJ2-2	TGTGCCGGCAGTGCGAGGCGGGGGGGCACCGGGGAGCTGTTTTTT	CAGSARRGGTGELFF
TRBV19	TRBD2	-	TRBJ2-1	TGTGCCAGTAGTATTGGGGAGGGCCTAGACAATGAGCAGTTCTTC	CASSIGEGLDNEQFF
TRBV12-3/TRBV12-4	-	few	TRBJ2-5	TGTGCCAGCAGGACACGACAAGAGACCCAGTACTTC	CASRTRQETQYF
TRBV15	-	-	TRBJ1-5	TGTGCCACCAGCAGCTCCGGGGGACGGAAAAGCAATCAGCCCCAGCATTTT	CATSSSGGRKSNQPQHF
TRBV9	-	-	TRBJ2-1	TGTGCCAGCAGCCCTCAGTCGGGTTCCTACAATGAGCAGTTCTTC	CASSPQSGSYNEQFF
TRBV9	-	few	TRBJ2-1	TGTGCCAGCAGCGTAGAAGGTAACAGGGCGTACTACAATGAGCAGTTCTTC	CASSVEGNRAYYNEQFF
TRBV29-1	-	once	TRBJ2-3	TGCAGCGTTGTCGGGGAGTACGCAGATACGCAGTATTTT	CSVVGEYADTQYF
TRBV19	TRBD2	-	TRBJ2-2	TGTGCCAGTATTCGAGTTCTAGCGGGGGGGAACACCGGGGAGCTGTTTTTT	CASIRVLAGGNTGELFF
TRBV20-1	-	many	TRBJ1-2	TGCAGTGCTGACGAGGGGGGAGGCTATGGCTACACCTTC	CSADEGGGYGYTF
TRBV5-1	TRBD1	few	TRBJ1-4	TGCGCCAGCAGCTGGACAGGGAGGGTGGTAGGAGAAAAACTGTTTTTT	CASSWTGRVVGEKLFF
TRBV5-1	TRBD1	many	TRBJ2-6	TGCGCCAGCAGCTTGGCTGGCCGCCAGGGGGCCGCTGGGGCCAACGTCCTGACTTTC	CASSLAGRQGAAGANVLTF
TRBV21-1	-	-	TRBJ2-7	TGTGCCAGCAGCAAGGCGGTGGGCTTCTACGAGCAGTACTTC	CASSKAVGFYEQYF
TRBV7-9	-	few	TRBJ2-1	TGTGCCAGCAGCTTTGTGGAAGAGCAGTTCTTC	CASSFVEEQFF
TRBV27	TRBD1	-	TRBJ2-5	TGTGCCAGCAGATTACTAAATAGACAGGGGCAAGAGACCCAGTACTTC	CASRLLNRQGQETQYF
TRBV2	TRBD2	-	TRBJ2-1	TGTGCCAGCAAGTCCGGGACTAGCGGGGGGGCCGGGAATGAGCAGTTCTTC	CASKSGTSGGAGNEQFF
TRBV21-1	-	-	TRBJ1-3	TGTGCCAGCGGGACTCCGTACTCTGGAAACACCATATATTTT	CASGTPYSGNTIYF
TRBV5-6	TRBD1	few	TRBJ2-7	TGTGCCAGCAGCTCCCCTCACCGGGACAGAATCAAAGAGCAGTACTTC	CASSSPHRDRIKEQYF
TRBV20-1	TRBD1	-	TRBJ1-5	TGCAGTGCTAGGAAGAACGGACAGGGGGTACAGCCCCAGCATTTT	CSARKNGQGVQPQHF
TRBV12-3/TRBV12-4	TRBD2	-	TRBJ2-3	TGTGCCAGCAGTCACCACCCTATAAGCGGGAGGACTAGCGCAGATACGCAGTATTTT	CASSHHPISGRTSADTQYF